This T cell receptor beta chain was documented in a study of shared T cell receptors in the human thymus. The CDR3 sequence is 16 residues long. The germline V gene has CDR1 SGHTA and CDR2 FQGNSA. After removal of 4 bases from V and 7 bases from J, the junction contained 12 bases not matched to a gene. Clones were read by immunoSEQ multiplex PCR, and TCRdb kept only the in-frame ones, dropping some. The table records some 760,000 clones, 70% to 90% of them present only once. These data were likewise used in another study, on human thymus T cells.

This TCR came from a girl in the first two years of life with a congenital heart defect. The specimen was thymocytes. The V call is TRBV7-2, the J call TRBJ2-1; 8 bases map to TRBD1. The CDR3 region is CASSSPGQVQGNEQFF. The CDR3 DNA follows: TGTGCCAGCAGCTCTCCGGGACAGGTCCAGGGGAATGAGCAGTTCTTC. The whole variable domain, filled in from reference TRBV7-2 and TRBJ2-1, reads GAGVSQSPSNKVTEKGKDVELRCDPISGHTALYWYRQSLGQGLEFLIYFQGNSAPDKSGLPSDRFSAERTGGSVSTLTIQRTQQEDSAVYLCASSSPGQVQGNEQFFGPGTRLTVL.